The rows below give T cell receptor beta chains drawn from one sample of a study of T cell responses to AZD1222 COVID-19 vaccine. Some clones are missing from TCRdb's copy, which holds only in-frame ones; the method was immunoSEQ multiplex PCR. The sample records 150,000 or so clones, around 86% being singletons. Sequences were derived from peripheral blood, sampled on day 0 of MenACWY control vaccination. All receptors derive from an adult in good health. CDR3s include the opening cysteine and the closing phenylalanine or tryptophan. The D gene is left open where the match is weak.

>TRBD1|TRBV11-2|TRBJ2-6
CASSRDRAPGANVLTF
>-|TRBV19|TRBJ1-2
CATKRENYGYTF
>-|TRBV7-3|TRBJ2-7
CASSSGGAGQISFHYEQYF
>-|TRBV28|TRBJ1-1
CAIHGGTEAFF
>-|TRBV16|TRBJ1-5
CASSDNNHNQPQHF
>TRBD2|TRBV2|TRBJ2-5
CASSETTAPSGTQYF
>TRBD1|TRBV9|TRBJ2-3
CASSFRTGADTDTQYF
>TRBD2|TRBV13|TRBJ2-3
CASSSPQSGGYTDTQYF
>-|TRBV5-4|TRBJ2-1
CASSLDRDNEQFF
>-|TRBV6-2/TRBV6-3|TRBJ2-3
CASSSSWDTQYF
>-|TRBV6-1|TRBJ1-5
CASSEYRGGGNQPQHF
>TRBD1|TRBV9|TRBJ1-6
CASSRTPGGENSPLHF
>TRBD1|TRBV3-1/TRBV3-2|TRBJ1-1
CASSLRTGGRTEAFF
>-|TRBV7-9|TRBJ1-1
CASSPRTLNTEAFF
>-|TRBV7-2|TRBJ2-6
CASSLVPGATGANVLTF
>-|TRBV2|TRBJ2-3
CASGGEYSPDTQYF
>-|TRBV28|TRBJ1-1
CATEMMNTEAFF
>TRBD1|TRBV4-1|TRBJ2-1
CASSQEWDSYNEQFF
>-|TRBV7-8|TRBJ2-3
CASSLEGSGKSDTQYF
>TRBD1|TRBV28|TRBJ1-5
CASSSPGTGFSNQPQHF
>-|TRBV5-1|TRBJ2-2
CASSLGHQNTGELFF
>-|TRBV6-5|TRBJ1-5
CASYGQYSNQPQHF
>-|TRBV24-1|TRBJ2-2
CATSDPAHFLTGELFF
>-|TRBV19|TRBJ1-6
CASRRSVTDTSPLHF
>TRBD1|TRBV5-1|TRBJ1-1
CASSPDRSGTEAFF
>-|TRBV27|TRBJ2-6
CASSPRGSGANVLTF
>-|TRBV5-5|TRBJ2-3
CASRVRVSTDTQYF
>TRBD1|TRBV7-9|TRBJ1-6
CASSLGRAGGADNSPLHF
>-|TRBV28|TRBJ2-4
CASSKGGAKNIQYF
>-|TRBV19|TRBJ2-1
CASSLGGQRPYNEQFF
>TRBD1|TRBV5-1|TRBJ1-2
CASSLAENRGRDGYTF
>-|TRBV5-4|TRBJ1-1
CASSVRELNTEAFF
>-|TRBV7-2|TRBJ2-2
CASSLDGTRRTGELFF
>TRBD1|TRBV18|TRBJ1-4
CASSRMDRLNEKLFF
>-|TRBV27|TRBJ2-2
CATSGTPNTGELFF
>TRBD1|TRBV7-2|TRBJ2-5
CASSLGTGGWETQYF
>-|TRBV5-1|TRBJ2-5
CASSSRSPGDQETQYF
>TRBD1|TRBV5-1|TRBJ2-3
CASSLGNPGQAGDTQYF
>-|TRBV28|TRBJ1-2
CASSLTGLGDGYTF
>-|TRBV5-4|TRBJ2-1
CASSPPRGNEQFF
>-|TRBV5-1|TRBJ1-2
CASSSGNRERFNYGYTF
>-|TRBV6-5|TRBJ1-2
CASNRDWRHGYTF
>TRBD2|TRBV3-1/TRBV3-2|TRBJ2-5
CASSQVASGGLQGETQYF